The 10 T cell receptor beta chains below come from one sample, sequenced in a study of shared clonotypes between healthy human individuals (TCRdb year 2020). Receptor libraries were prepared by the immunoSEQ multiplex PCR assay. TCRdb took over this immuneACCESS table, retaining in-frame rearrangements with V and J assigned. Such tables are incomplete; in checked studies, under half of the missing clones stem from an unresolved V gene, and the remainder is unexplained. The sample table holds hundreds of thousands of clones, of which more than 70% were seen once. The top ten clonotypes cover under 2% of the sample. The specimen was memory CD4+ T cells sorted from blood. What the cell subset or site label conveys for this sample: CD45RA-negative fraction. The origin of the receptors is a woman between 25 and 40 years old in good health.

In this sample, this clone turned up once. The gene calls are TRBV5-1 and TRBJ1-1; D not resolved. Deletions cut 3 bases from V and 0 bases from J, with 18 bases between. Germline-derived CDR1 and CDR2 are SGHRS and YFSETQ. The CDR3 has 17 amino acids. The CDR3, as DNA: TGCGCCAGCAGCTGGGATACCACGACAAGCATGAACACTGAAGCTTTCTTT. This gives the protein CASSWDTTTSMNTEAFF.

The CDR3 is CASSEALRGSTDTQYF. The CDR3 DNA reads TGTGCCAGCAGTGAAGCGCTACGAGGGAGCACAGATACGCAGTATTTT. The chain is built from TRBV2 and TRBJ2-3; D perhaps matches TRBD2 (5 bases). The V and J ends lost 0 bases and 0 bases respectively, with 10 bases between them. Germline V gives CDR1 SNHLY, CDR2 FYNNEI. The CDR3 contains 16 residues.

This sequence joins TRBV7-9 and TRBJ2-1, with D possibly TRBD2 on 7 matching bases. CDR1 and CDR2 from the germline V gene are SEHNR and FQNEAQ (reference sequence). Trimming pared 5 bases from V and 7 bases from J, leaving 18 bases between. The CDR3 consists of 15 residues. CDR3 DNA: TGTGCCAGCAGCCCACCCCGGGGGGCTCTAAATGAGCAGTTCTTC. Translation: CASSPPRGALNEQFF. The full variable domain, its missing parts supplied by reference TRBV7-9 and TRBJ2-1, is DTGVSQNPRHKITKRGQNVTFRCDPISEHNRLYWYRQTLGQGPEFLTYFQNEAQLEKSRLLSDRFSAERPKGSFSTLEIQRTEQGDSAMYLCASSPPRGALNEQFFGPGTRLTVL.

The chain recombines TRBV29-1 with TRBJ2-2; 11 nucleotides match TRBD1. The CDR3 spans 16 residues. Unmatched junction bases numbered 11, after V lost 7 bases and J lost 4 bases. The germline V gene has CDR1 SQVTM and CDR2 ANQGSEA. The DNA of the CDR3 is TGCAGCGCGGGGGACAGGGGGAAATGGGGCACCGGGGAGCTGTTTTTT. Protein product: CSAGDRGKWGTGELFF.

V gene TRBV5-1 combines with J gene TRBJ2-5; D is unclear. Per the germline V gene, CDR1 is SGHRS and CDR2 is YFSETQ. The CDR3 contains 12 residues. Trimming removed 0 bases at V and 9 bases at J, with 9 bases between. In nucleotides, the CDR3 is TGCGCCAGCAGCTTGGGGTCCGGGCCCCAGTACTTC. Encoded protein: CASSLGSGPQYF.

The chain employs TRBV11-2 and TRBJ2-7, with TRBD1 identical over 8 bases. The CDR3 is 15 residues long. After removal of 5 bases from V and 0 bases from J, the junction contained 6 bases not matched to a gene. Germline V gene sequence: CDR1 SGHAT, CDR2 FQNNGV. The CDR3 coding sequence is TGTGCCAGCAGCCCAAGACAGGGGCCCTCCTACGAGCAGTACTTC. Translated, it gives CASSPRQGPSYEQYF.

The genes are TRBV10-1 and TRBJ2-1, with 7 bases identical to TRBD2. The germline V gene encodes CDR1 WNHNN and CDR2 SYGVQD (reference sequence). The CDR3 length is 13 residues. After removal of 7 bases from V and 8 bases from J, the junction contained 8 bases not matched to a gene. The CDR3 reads CASTAGVRHEQFF. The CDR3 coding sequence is TGCGCCAGCACCGCGGGAGTGCGGCATGAGCAGTTCTTC.

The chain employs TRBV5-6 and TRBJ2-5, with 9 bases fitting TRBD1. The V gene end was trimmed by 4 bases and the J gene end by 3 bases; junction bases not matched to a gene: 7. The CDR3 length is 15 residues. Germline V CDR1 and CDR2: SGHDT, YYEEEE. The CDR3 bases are TGTGCCAGCAGCCAATACAGGGGGCCCAAAGAGACCCAGTACTTC. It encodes CASSQYRGPKETQYF.

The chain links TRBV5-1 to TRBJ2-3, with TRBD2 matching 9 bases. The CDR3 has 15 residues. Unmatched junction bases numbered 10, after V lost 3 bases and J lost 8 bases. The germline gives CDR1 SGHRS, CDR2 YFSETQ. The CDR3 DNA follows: TGCGCCAGCAGCTCCCAGATAGCGGGAGAAGGTACGCAGTATTTT. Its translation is CASSSQIAGEGTQYF.

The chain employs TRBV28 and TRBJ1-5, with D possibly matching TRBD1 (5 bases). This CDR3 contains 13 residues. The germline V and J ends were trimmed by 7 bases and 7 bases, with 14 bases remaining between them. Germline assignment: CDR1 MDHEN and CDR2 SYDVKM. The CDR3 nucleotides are TGTGCCAGCACCGGACGGGGGGTCCAGCCCCAGCATTTT. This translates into CASTGRGVQPQHF.